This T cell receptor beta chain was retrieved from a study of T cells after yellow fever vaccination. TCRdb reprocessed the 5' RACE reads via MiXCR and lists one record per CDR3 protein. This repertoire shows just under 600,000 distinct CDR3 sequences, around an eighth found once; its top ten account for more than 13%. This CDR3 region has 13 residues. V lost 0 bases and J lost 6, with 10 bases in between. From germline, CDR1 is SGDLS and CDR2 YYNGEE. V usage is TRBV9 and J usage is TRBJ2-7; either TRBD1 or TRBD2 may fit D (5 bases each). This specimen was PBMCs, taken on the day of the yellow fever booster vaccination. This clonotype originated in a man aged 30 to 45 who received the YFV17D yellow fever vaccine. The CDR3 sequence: CASSVESGREQYF. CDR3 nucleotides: TGTGCCAGCAGCGTAGAGTCGGGGCGCGAGCAGTACTTC.